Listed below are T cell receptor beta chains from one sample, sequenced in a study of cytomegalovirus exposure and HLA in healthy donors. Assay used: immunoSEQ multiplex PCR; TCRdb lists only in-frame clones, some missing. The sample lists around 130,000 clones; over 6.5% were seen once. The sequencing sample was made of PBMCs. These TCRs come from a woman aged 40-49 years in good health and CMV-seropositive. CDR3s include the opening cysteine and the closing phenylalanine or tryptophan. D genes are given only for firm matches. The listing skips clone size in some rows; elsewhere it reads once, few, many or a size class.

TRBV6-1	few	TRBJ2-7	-	CASTATVYVEQYF	TGTGCCAGCACCGCGACAGTATACGTGGAGCAGTACTTC
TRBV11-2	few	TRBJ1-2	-	CASGEGNYGYTF	TGTGCCAGTGGGGAGGGGAACTATGGCTACACCTTC
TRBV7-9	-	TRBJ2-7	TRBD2	CASSRGGPLEQYF	TGTGCCAGCAGCCGCGGGGGGCCCCTCGAGCAGTACTTC
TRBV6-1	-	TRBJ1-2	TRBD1	CASSLTGVHGYTF	TGTGCCAGCAGTCTGACAGGGGTGCATGGCTACACCTTC
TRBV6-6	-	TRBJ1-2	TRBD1	CASSPGQNYGYTF	TGTGCCAGCAGTCCGGGACAGAACTATGGCTACACCTTC
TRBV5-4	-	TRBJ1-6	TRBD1	CASSLGQGTNSPLHF	TGTGCCAGCAGCCTGGGACAGGGAACCAATTCACCCCTCCACTTT
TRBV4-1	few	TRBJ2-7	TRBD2	CASSARTSGGFTYEQYF	TGCGCCAGCAGCGCCCGGACTAGCGGGGGGTTTACCTACGAGCAGTACTTC
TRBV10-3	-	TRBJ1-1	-	CAISDPRRVGTEAFF	TGTGCCATCAGTGACCCTAGGAGGGTAGGGACTGAAGCTTTCTTT
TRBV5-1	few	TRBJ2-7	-	CASSLRQGTYEQYF	TGCGCCAGCAGCTTGCGTCAGGGGACCTACGAGCAGTACTTC
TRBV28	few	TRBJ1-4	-	CASSLVGPNEKLFF	TGTGCCAGCAGTTTGGTCGGTCCTAATGAAAAACTGTTTTTT
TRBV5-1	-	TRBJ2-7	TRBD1	CASSPGTGKGYEQYF	TGCGCCAGCAGCCCGGGGACAGGGAAGGGCTACGAGCAGTACTTC
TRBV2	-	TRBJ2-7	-	CASSDRGLSYEQYF	TGTGCCAGCAGTGACAGGGGCTTATCCTACGAGCAGTACTTC
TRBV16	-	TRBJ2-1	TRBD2	CASSPFSLAGALGNEQFF	TGTGCCAGCAGCCCGTTCTCTCTAGCGGGGGCCCTCGGCAATGAGCAGTTCTTC
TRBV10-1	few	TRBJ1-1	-	CASSDPTTGMNTEAFF	TGCGCCAGCAGTGACCCAACCACAGGAATGAACACTGAAGCTTTCTTT